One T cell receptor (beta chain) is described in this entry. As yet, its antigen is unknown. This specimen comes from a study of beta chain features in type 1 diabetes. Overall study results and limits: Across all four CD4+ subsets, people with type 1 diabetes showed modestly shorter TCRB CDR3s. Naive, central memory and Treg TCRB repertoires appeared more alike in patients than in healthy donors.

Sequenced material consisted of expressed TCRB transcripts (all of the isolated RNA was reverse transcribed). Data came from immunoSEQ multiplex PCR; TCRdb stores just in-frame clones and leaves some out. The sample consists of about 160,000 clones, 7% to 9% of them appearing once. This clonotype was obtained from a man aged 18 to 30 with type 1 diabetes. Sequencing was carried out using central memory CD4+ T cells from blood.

The chain's CDR3 is CASSSRLAGGPDTQYF. CDR3 DNA sequence: TGTGCCAGCAGTTCTCGACTAGCGGGAGGACCAGATACGCAGTATTTT. This chain uses TRBV6-5 with TRBJ2-3, with 13 nucleotides matching TRBD2. CDR3 length: 16 amino acids. Germline-derived CDR1 and CDR2 are MNHEY and SVGAGI. With V trimmed by 4 bases and J by 4 bases, 5 bases remained unmatched.